This note documents a single TCR beta chain sequence. Its cognate antigen has yet to be identified. There are no base qualities to consult, and no much larger clone falls within one base. Inclusive of the bounding cysteine and phenylalanine, the CDR3 is 13 residues long. Only the CDR3 region is kept as DNA, spanning 39 bases read in frame from base 1. CDR1 and CDR2 were assigned from the germline V gene as MDHEN and SYDVKM. V was cut back by 6 bases and J by 2 bases, leaving a gap of 9 bases between them. These data come from a study of T cell changes during pregnancy in multiple sclerosis (dated by TCRdb to the late 2010s). At the level of the whole study: In women with multiple sclerosis, the researchers looked at how the T cell repertoire shifted as pregnancy progressed.

Library creation used the immunoSEQ multiplex PCR assay. The table comes from immuneACCESS by way of TCRdb, which keeps in-frame sequences with V and J called. Part of the clones is missing from these tables; in studies checked, under half for an unresolved V gene and the rest for unknown reasons. The sample profile shows about 44,000 clones; around 94% of them were found once. Over 0.45% of the sample goes to the ten largest clones. The chain joins TRBV28 to TRBJ2-3; the D gene is perhaps TRBD2, from 5 matching bases. Source: CD4+ T cells from peripheral blood mononuclear cells, taken in the first trimester of pregnancy. The clonotype comes from a female donor with multiple sclerosis, enrolled in a pregnancy study. The CDR3 reads as follows: CASRRGYTDTQYF. The nucleotides read TGTGCCAGCAGGCGAGGGTACACAGATACGCAGTATTTT.